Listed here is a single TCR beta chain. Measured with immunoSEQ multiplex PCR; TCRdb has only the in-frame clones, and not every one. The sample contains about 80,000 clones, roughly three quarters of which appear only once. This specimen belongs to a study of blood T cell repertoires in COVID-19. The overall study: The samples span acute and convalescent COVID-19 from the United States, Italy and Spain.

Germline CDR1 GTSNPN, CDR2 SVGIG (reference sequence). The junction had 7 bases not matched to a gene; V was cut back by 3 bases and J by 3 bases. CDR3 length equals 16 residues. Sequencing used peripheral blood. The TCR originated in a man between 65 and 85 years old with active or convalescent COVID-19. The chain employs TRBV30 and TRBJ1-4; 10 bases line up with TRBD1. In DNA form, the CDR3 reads TGTGCCTGGAGAATACCGGACAGGGGGGCTAATGAAAAACTGTTTTTT. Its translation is CAWRIPDRGANEKLFF.